This TCR beta chain is drawn from a study of cytomegalovirus exposure and HLA in healthy donors. Study results and limitations: Presence/absence analyses assumed roughly uniform sequencing depth across donors, which may not hold. Some V segments could not be told apart, so they were left out, TRBV6-2 and TRBV6-3 among them. TCR beta V- and J-gene trimming was later associated with a missense DCLRE1C variant.

With regard to this clone: Its antigen is not identified.

Germline CDR1 reads SGHAT; CDR2 reads FQDESV (reference sequence). CDR3 length equals 15 residues. Trimming took 5 bases from V and 2 from J, leaving 13 bases between them. The PCR had 60 Vbeta and 13 Jbeta primers. Assay: immunoSEQ multiplex PCR; the TCRdb copy retains only in-frame clones and omits some. The sample consists of under 200,000 clones, roughly 79% of them appearing once. The sample comprised PBMCs. The genes are TRBV11-1 and TRBJ1-3; possible D gene TRBD1, 6 bases. This receptor was obtained from a woman aged 50 to 60 in good health and CMV-seropositive. In DNA form, the CDR3 reads TGTGCCAGCAGCCGAAACAGGGAAGCTGGAAACACCATATATTTT. Amino acid sequence: CASSRNREAGNTIYF.